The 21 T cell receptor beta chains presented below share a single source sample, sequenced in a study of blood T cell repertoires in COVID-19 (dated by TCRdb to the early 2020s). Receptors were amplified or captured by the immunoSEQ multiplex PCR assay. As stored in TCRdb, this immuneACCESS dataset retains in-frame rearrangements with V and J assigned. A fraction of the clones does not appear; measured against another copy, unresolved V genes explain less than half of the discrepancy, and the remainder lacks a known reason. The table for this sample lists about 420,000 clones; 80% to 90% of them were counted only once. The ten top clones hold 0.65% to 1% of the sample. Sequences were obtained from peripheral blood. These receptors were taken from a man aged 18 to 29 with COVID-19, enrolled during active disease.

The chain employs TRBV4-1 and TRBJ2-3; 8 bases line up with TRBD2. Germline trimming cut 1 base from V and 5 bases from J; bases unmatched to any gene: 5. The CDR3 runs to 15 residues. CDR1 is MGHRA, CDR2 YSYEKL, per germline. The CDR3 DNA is TGCGCCAGCAGCCAAGGCGGGGGGCCCATAGATACGCAGTATTTT. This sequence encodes CASSQGGGPIDTQYF.

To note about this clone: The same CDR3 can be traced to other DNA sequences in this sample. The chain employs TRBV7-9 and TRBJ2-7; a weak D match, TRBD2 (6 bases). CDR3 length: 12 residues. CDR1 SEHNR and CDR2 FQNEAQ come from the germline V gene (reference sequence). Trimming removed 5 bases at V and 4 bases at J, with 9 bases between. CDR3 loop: CASSLGSYEQYF. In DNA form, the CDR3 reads TGTGCCAGCAGCCTCGGGAGTTACGAGCAGTACTTC.

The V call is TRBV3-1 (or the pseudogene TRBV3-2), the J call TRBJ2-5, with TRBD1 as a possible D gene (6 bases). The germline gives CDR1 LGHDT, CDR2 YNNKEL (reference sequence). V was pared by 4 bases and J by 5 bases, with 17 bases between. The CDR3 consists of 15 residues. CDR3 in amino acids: CASSPPGHPSETQYF. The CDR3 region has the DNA TGTGCCAGCAGCCCTCCGGGACACCCATCGGAGACCCAGTACTTC.

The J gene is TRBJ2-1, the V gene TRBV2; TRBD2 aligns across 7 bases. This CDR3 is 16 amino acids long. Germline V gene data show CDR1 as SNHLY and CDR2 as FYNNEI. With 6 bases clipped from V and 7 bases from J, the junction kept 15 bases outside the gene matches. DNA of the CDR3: TGTGCCAGCAGATCTGAGGCCTCGGGGAGGGGTAATGAGCAGTTCTTC. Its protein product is CASRSEASGRGNEQFF.

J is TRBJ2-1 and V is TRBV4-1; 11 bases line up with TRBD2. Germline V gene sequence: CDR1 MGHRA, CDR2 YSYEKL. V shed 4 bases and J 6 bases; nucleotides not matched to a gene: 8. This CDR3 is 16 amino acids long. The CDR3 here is CASSPSLAGGVNEQFF. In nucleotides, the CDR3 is TGCGCCAGCAGCCCATCGCTAGCGGGGGGCGTCAATGAGCAGTTCTTC.

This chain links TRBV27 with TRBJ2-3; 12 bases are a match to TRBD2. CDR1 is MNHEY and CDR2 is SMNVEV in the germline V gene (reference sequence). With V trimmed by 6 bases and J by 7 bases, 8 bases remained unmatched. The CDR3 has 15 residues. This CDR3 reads CASSASGGGRNTQYF. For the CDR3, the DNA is TGTGCCAGCAGCGCTAGCGGGGGGGGCAGGAATACGCAGTATTTT.

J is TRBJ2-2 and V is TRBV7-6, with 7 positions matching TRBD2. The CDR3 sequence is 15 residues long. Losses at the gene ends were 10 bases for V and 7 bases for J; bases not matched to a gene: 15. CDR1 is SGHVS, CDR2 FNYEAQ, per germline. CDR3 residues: CATPKDGGWDGELFF. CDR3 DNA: TGTGCCACCCCCAAGGACGGGGGGTGGGACGGGGAGCTGTTTTTT.

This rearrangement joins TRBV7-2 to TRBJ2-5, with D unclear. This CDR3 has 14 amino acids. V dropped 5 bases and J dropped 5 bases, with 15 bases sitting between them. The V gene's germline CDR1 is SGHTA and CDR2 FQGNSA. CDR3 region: CASSPRLRSETQYF. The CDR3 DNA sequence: TGTGCCAGCAGCCCGCGACTGAGATCGGAGACCCAGTACTTC.

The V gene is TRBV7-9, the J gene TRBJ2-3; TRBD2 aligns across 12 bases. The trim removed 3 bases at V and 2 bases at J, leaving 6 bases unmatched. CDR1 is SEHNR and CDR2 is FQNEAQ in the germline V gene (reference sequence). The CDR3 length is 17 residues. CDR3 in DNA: TGTGCCAGCAGCTTGCCCCGGACTAGCGGGGACACAGATACGCAGTATTTT. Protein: CASSLPRTSGDTDTQYF.

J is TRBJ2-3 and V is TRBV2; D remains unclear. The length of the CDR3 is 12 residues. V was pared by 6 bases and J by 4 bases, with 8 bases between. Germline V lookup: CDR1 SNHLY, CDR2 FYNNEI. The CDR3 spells CASSPTPDTQYF. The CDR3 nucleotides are TGTGCCAGCAGCCCTACCCCAGATACGCAGTATTTT.

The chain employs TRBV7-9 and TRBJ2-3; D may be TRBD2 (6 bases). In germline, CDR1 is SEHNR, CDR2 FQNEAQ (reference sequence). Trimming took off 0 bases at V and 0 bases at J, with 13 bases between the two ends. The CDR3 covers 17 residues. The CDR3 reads CASSLALASGSTDTQYF. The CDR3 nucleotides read TGTGCCAGCAGCTTAGCGTTGGCCAGCGGGAGCACAGATACGCAGTATTTT.

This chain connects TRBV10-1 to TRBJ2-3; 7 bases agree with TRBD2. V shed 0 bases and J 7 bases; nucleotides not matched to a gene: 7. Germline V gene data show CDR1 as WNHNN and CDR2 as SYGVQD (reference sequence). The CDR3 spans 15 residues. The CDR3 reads CASSESLARINTQYF. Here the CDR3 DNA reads TGCGCCAGCAGTGAGTCACTAGCGAGAATAAATACGCAGTATTTT.

The CDR3 protein is CATSTGLTKSYEQYF. The CDR3 region has the DNA TGTGCCACCAGCACTGGACTGACTAAATCCTACGAGCAGTACTTC. The chain recombines TRBV15 with TRBJ2-7; D might be TRBD2 (5 bases). Germline V gives CDR1 LNHNV, CDR2 YYDKDF (reference sequence). The CDR3 has 15 residues. The V end was cut by 4 bases, the J end by 1 base, with 14 bases between.

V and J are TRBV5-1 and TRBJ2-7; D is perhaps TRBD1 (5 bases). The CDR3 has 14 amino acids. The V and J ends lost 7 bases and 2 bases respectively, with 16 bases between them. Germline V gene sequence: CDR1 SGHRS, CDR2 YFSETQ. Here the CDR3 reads CASQERQGTYEQYF. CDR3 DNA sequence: TGCGCCAGCCAGGAGAGGCAGGGAACCTACGAGCAGTACTTC.

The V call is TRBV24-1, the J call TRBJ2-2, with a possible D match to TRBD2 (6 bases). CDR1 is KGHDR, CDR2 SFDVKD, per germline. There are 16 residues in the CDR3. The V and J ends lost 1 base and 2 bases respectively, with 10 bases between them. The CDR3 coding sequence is TGTGCCACCAGTGATTTTGGGACTTCCAACACCGGGGAGCTGTTTTTT. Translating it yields CATSDFGTSNTGELFF.

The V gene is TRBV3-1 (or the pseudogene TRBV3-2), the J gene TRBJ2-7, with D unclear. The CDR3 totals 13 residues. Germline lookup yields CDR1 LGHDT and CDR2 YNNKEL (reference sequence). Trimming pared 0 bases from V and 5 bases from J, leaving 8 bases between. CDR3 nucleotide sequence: TGTGCCAGCAGCCAAGACGATCCTAACGAGCAGTACTTC. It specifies CASSQDDPNEQYF.

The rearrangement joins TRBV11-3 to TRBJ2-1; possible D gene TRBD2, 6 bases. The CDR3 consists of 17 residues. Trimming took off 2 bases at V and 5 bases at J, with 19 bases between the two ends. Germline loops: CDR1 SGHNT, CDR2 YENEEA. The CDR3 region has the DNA TGTGCCAGCAGCTTATATCGAGCTCCTGGAGGGGACAATGAGCAGTTCTTC. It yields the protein CASSLYRAPGGDNEQFF.

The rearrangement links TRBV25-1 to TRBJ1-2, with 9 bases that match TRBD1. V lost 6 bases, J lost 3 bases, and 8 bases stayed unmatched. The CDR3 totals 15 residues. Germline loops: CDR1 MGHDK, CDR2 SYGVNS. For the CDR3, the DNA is TGTGCCAGCAGCCTGTCGGGACAGGGATACTATGGCTACACCTTC. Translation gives CASSLSGQGYYGYTF.

For the CDR3, the DNA is TGTGCCAGCACCCCTCTCGCGGGAAGGAAGAATGAGCAGTTCTTC. Translated, it gives CASTPLAGRKNEQFF. V is TRBV7-2 and J is TRBJ2-1, with TRBD2 as a possible D gene (6 bases). With 7 bases removed from V and 7 bases from J, the gap between germline ends came to 20 bases. There are 15 residues in the CDR3. Germline values: CDR1 SGHTA, CDR2 FQGNSA.

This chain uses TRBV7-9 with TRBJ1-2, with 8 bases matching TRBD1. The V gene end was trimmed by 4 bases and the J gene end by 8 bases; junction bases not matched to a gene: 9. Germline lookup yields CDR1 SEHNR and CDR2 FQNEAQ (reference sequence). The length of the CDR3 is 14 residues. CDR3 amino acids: CASSYLDRGEGYTF. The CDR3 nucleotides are TGTGCCAGCAGCTACCTCGACAGGGGCGAAGGCTACACCTTC.

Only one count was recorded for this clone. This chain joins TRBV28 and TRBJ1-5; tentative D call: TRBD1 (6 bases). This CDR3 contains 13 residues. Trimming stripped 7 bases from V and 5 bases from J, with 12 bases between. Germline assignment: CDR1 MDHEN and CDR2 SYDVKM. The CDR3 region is CASMRGRDQPQHF. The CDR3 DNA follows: TGTGCCAGCATGCGGGGGCGCGATCAGCCCCAGCATTTT.